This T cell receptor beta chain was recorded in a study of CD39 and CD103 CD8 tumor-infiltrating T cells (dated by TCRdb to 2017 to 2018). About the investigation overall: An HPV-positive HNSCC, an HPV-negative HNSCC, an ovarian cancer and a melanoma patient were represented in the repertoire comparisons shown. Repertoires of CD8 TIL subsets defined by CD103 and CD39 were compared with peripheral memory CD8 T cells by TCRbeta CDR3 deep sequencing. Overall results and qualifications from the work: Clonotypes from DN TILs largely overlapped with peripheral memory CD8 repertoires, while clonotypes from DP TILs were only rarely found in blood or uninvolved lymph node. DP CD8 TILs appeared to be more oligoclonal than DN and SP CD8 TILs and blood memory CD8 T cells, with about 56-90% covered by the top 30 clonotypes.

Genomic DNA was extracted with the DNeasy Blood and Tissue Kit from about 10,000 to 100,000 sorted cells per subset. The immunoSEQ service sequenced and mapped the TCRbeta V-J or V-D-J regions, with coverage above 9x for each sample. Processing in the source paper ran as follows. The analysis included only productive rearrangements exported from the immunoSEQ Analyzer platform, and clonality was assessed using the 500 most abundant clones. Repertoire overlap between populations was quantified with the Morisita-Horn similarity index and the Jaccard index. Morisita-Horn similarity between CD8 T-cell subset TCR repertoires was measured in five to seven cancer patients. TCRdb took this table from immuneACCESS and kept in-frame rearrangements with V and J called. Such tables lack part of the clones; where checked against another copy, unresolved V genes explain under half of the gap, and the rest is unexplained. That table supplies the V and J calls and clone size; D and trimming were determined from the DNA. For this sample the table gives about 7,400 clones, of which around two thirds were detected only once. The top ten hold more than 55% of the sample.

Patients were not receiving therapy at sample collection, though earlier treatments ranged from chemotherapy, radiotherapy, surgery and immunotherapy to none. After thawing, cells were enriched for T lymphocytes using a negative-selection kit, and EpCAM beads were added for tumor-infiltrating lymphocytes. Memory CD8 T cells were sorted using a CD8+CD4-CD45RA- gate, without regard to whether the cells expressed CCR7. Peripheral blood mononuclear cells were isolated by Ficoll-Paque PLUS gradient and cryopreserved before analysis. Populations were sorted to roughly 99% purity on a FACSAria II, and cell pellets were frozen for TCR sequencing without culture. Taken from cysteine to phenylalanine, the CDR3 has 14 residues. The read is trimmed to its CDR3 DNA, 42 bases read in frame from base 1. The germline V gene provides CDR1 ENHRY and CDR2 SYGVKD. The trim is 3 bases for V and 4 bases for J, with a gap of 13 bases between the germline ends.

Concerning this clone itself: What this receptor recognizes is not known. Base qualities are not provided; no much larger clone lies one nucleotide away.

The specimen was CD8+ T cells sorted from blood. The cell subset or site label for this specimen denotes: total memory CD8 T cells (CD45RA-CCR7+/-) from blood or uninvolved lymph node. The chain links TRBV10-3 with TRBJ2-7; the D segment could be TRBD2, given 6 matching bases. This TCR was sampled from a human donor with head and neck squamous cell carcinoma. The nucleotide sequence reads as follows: TGTGCCATCAGTGATCCCGGGGGTCGGTACGAGCAGTACTTC. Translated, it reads CAISDPGGRYEQYF.